This entry is about one T cell receptor (beta chain). Its antigen is still unknown. Without the conserved terminal phenylalanine or tryptophan, this CDR3 likely stems from a read error. Amplification targeted TCR beta CDR3 regions from RNA transcripts. First-round RT-PCR of the TCR CDR3 relied on the HTBI primer set. TCRdb processed the multiplex PCR reads anew with MiXCR; each CDR3 protein has one entry. The sample has 500,000 to 600,000 distinct CDR3 sequences, 40% to 55% seen once. Trimming took 6 bases from V and 6 from J; bases not matched to a gene: 8. CDR3 size: 13 residues. Germline CDR1 is LGHNA and CDR2 is YNFKEQ. This specimen comes from a study of T cells in Graves' hyperthyroidism and ophthalmopathy. Study-level results: Most clonotypes expanded in thyroid above 0.001 were likewise present in blood.

Criteria for exclusion of patients were uncontrolled infection, other autoimmune disease, pregnancy or lactation. The sequence came from an adult woman with Graves' disease, either hyperthyroidism or ophthalmopathy (not recorded which). Sample: peripheral blood or thyroid tissue (not recorded which). This chain uses TRBV4-2 with TRBJ2-7, with 7 bases identical to TRBD1. The CDR3 region has the DNA TGTGCCAGCAGTAGACAGGGTGGCAGCGAGCAGTACCTC. Its protein is CASSRQGGSEQYL.